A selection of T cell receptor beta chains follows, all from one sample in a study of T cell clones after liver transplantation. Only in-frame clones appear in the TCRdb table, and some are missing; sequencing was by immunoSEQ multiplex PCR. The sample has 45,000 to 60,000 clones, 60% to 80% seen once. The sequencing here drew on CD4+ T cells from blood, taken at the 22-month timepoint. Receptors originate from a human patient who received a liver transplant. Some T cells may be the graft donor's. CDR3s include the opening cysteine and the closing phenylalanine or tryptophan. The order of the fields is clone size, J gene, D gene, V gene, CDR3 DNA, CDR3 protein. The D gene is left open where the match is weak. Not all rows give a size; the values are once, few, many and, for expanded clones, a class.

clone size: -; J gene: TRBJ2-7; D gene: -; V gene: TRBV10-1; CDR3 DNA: TGCGCCAGCAGTGCCGGGCAGGGGATTCCCTACGAGCAGTACTTC; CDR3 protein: CASSAGQGIPYEQYF
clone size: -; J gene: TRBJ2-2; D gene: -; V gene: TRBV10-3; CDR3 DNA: TGTGCCACCCATTTTGGGACGGCGAACACCGGGGAGCTGTTTTTT; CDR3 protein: CATHFGTANTGELFF
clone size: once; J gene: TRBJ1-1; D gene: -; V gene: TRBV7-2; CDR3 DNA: TGTGCCAGCAGCTTAGGCAGGGTGAGCACTGAAGCTTTCTTT; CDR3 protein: CASSLGRVSTEAFF
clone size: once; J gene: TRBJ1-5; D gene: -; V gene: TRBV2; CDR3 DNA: TGTGCCAGCAGTGAATATGTGGGACATACTAATCAGCCCCAGCATTTT; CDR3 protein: CASSEYVGHTNQPQHF
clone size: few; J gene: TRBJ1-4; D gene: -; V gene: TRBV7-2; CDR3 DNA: TGTGCCAGCAGCTTCCCCGAGGCACCAGAAGCTAATGAAAAACTGTTTTTT; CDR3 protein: CASSFPEAPEANEKLFF
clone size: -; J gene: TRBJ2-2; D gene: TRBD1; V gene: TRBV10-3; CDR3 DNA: TGTGCCATCAGTGAGTCGGACAGGGGTTCTGACACCGGGGAGCTGTTTTTT; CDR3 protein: CAISESDRGSDTGELFF
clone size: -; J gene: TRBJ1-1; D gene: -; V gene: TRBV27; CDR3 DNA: TGTGCCAGCAGGGGGTCGCCAGGGGCCACTGAAGCTTTCTTT; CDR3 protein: CASRGSPGATEAFF
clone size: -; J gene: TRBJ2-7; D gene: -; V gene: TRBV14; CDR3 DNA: TGTGCCAGCAGCCCAACAGGCTACGAGCAGTACTTC; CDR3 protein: CASSPTGYEQYF
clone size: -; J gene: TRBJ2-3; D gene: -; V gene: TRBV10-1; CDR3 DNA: TGCGCCAGCAGTGAGCGACACACAGATACGCAGTATTTT; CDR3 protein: CASSERHTDTQYF
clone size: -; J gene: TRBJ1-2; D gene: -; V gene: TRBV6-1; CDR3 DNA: TGTGCCAGCAGTGAAGATCTACTACTTCAGGGCGGCTACACCTTC; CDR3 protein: CASSEDLLLQGGYTF
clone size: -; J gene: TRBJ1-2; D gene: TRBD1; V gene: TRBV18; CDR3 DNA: TGTGCCAGCTCACCAGTTGACAGGGGGCCGGGAGGCTACACCTTC; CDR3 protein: CASSPVDRGPGGYTF
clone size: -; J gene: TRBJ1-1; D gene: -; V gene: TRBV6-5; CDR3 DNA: TGTGCCAGCAGTTACGAGGTCAGGGGAGGAACTGAAGCTTTCTTT; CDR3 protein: CASSYEVRGGTEAFF
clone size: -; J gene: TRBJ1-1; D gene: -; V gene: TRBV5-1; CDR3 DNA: TGCGCCAGCAGCTTGGATCAGGGCACTGAAGCTTTCTTT; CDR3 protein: CASSLDQGTEAFF
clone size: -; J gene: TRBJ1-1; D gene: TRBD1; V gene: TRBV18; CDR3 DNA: TGTGCCAGCTCACAGACAGGGGCGCGGACTGAAGCTTTCTTT; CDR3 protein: CASSQTGARTEAFF
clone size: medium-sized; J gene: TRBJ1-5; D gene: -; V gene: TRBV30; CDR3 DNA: TGTGCCTGGAGTTGGGACAACTCGGATCAGCCCCAGCATTTT; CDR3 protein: CAWSWDNSDQPQHF
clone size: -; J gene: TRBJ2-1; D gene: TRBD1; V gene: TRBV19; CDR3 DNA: TGTGCCAGTAGTATGGGCAGGGGGTCCTACAATGAGCAGTTCTTC; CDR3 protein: CASSMGRGSYNEQFF
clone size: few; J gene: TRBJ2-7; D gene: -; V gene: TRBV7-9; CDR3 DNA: TGTGCCAGCAGCTTTAGTCAGGGAGGCAGCGGCGAGCAGTACTTC; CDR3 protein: CASSFSQGGSGEQYF
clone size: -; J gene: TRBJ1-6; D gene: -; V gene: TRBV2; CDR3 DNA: TGTGCCAGCACATATTCACTCTGGAGCTCCTATAATTCACCCCTCCACTTT; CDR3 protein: CASTYSLWSSYNSPLHF
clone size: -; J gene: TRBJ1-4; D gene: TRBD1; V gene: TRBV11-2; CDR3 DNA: TGTGCCAGCAGCCTTCAGGCGGGACAGGGTCGGGAAAAACTGTTTTTT; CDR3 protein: CASSLQAGQGREKLFF
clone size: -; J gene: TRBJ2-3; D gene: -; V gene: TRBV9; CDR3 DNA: TGTGCCAGCAGCGGGGGAGAGCGAGGTACGCAGTATTTT; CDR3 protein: CASSGGERGTQYF
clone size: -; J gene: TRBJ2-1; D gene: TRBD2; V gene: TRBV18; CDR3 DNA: TGTGCCAGCTCACCCCTCTCCCGGGAGGAGGAGCAGTTCTTC; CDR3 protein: CASSPLSREEEQFF
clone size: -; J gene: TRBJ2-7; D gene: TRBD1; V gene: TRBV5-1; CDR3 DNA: TGCGCCAGCAGCTTGGCCAGGGGGCGCGAGCAGTACTTC; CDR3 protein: CASSLARGREQYF
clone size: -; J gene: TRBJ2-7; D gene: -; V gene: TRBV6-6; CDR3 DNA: TGTGCCAGCAGCTACGGGCGGTCCTCCTACGAGCAGTACTTC; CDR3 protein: CASSYGRSSYEQYF
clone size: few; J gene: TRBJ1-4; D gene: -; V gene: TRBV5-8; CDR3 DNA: TGTGCCAGCAGCCCCCTGAGAGCGGGGGCCAAAAATGAAAAACTGTTTTTT; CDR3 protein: CASSPLRAGAKNEKLFF
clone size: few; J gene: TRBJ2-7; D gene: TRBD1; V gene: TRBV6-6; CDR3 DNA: TGTGCCAGCAGCGCGACAGGGTCCGCCTACGAGCAGTACTTC; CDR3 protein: CASSATGSAYEQYF
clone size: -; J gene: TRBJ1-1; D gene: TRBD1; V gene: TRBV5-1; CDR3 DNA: TGCGCCAGCAGCATCGGACAGGGCGGAACTGAAGCTTTCTTT; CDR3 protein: CASSIGQGGTEAFF
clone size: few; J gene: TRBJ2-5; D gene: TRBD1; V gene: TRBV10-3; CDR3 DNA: TGTGCCATCAGCCTGGACAGGGACCAGACCCAGTACTTC; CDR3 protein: CAISLDRDQTQYF
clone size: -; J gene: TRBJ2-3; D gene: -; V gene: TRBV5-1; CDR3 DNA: TGCGCCAGCAGCTTAGTAGGCCCCGGGGGAGATACGCAGTATTTT; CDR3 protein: CASSLVGPGGDTQYF
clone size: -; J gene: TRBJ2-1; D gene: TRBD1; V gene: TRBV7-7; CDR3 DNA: TGTGCTAGCAGCTTATCTGAGGGGGCGTACAATGAGCAGTTCTTC; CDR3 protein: CASSLSEGAYNEQFF